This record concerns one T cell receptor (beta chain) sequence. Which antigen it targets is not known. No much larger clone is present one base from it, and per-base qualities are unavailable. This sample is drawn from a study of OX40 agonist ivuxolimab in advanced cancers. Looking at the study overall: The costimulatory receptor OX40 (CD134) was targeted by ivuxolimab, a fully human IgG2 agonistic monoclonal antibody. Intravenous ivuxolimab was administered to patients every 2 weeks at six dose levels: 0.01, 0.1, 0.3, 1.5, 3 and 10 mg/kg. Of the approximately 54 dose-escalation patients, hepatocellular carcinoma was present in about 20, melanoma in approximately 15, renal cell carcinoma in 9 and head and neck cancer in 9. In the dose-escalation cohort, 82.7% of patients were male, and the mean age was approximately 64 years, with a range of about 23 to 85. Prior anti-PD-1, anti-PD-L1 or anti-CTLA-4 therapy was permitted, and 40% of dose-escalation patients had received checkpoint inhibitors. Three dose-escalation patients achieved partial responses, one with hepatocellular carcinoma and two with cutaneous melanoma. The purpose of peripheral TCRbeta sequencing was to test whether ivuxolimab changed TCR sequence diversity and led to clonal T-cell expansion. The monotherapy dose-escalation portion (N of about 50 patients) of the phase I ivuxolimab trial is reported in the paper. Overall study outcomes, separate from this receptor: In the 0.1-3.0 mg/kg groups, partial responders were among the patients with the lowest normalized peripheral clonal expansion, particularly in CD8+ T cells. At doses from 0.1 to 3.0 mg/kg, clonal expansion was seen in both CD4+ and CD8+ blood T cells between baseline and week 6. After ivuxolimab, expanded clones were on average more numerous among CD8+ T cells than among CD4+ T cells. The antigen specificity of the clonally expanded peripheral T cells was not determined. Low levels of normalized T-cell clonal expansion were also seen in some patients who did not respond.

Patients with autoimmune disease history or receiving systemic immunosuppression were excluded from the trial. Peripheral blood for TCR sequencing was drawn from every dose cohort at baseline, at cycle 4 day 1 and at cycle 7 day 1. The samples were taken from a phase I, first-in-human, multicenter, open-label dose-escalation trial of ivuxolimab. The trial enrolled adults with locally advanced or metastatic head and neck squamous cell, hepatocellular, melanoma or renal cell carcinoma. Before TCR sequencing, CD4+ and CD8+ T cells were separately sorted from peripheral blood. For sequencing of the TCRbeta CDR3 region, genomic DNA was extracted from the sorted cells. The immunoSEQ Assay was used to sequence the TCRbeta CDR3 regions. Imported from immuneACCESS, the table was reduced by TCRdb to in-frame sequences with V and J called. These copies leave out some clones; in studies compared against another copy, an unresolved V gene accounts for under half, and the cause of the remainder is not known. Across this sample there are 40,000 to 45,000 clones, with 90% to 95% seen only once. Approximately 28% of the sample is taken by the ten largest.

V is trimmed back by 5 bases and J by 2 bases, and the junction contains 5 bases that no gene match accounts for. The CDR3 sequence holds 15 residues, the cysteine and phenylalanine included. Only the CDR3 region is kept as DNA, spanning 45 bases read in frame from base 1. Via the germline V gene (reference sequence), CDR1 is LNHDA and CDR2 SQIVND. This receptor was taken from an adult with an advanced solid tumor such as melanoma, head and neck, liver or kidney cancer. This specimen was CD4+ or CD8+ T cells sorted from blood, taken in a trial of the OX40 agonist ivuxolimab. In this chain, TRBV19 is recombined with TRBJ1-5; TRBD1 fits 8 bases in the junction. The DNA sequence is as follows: TGTGCCAGTAGTCCAGGGGGCTGGGGCAATCAGCCCCAGCATTTT. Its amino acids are CASSPGGWGNQPQHF.